This paragraph covers one T cell receptor beta chain sequence. Which antigen it targets is not known. No base quality values were provided; no much bigger clone lies one nucleotide off. This entry is derived from a study of yellow fever vaccine responses in identical twins (dated by TCRdb to 2016 to 2018). Study-wide context: In identical twins, the study followed T cell clones that responded to the vaccine with precision.

The study at large found these results: According to the authors, the vaccine-induced T cell response in identical twins seemed to be partly convergent and partly specific to each individual.

CDR3 length: 14 amino acids, cysteine to phenylalanine. The read is trimmed to its CDR3 DNA, 42 bases read in frame from base 1. The V end loses 4 bases and the J end loses 6 bases, and a stretch of 16 bases separates them. CDR1 and CDR2, per the germline V gene, are SQVTM and ANQGSEA. Libraries came from RT-PCR. Sequenced on an Illumina HiSeq 2500. Using fastp trimming at Q25 and MiXCR clonotype assembly, TCRdb reanalyzed the public sequencing data and kept in-frame beta chains. Entries are consolidated by CDR3 protein sequence, retaining the most common genes and DNA. For this sample there are under 12,000 distinct CDR3 sequences; approximately 80% appear just once. More than 6.5% of the sample goes to the ten largest clones.

The chain employs TRBV29-1 and TRBJ2-1; perhaps TRBD2 is the D gene, with 6 bases matching. Here the sequenced sample was T cells from blood (PBMCs), unsorted or a sorted subset (not recorded which), taken before or after yellow fever vaccination (not recorded which). The receptor's source is a woman between 18 and 30 years old who received the yellow fever vaccine. Donor details come from another sample of the same person, matched by shared clones. The bases read TGCAGCGTTGTTTTAGCGGAATGGGGCAATGAGCAGTTCTTC. This is translated as CSVVLAEWGNEQFF.